This T cell receptor (beta chain) derives from a study of STAT5B mutations in CD4+ large granular lymphocyte leukemia. Comments on this clone: What it recognizes is unknown.

Bead-separated CD4+, CD4+CD8+, CD57+ or CD56+ fractions, or PBMC, were used. The survey-level immunoSEQ assay was used. Assay used: immunoSEQ multiplex PCR; TCRdb lists only in-frame clones, some missing. The repertoire holds about 4,900 clones, with around 90% as singletons. Points from the study as a whole: Without HLA matching, higher CD4+ than CD8+ T-LGLL clonality could reflect small sample size.

Germline V gives CDR1 MNHEY, CDR2 SVGAGI. The CDR3 has 16 residues. The V gene lost 0 bases and the J gene lost 0 bases, with 9 bases spanning the gap. J is TRBJ2-1 and V is TRBV6-5; D is uncertain. Specimen: PBMCs. The receptor comes from a middle-aged man with CD4+ T-cell large granular lymphocyte leukemia. CDR3 loop: CASSYSGPSSYNEQFF. CDR3 DNA: TGTGCCAGCAGTTACTCCGGCCCGAGCTCCTACAATGAGCAGTTCTTC.